This T cell receptor beta chain was captured by sequencing in a study of brain T cells in children with intractable seizures. Study-level results: Viral specificity was inferred only from CDR3 similarity; HCMV serostatus was unknown.

With respect to this clone: What it binds is not known.

The CDR3 is made up of 15 amino acids. V was cut by 5 bases and J by 3 bases, with 14 bases left in between. Germline V gene data show CDR1 as MNHEY and CDR2 as SVGEGT. Only in-frame clones appear in the TCRdb table, and some are missing; sequencing was by immunoSEQ multiplex PCR. The table has 50,000 to 75,000 clones, approximately 95% seen once. The chain links TRBV6-2 or TRBV6-3 to TRBJ2-1; the D gene could be TRBD1 or TRBD2 (5 bases each). The sample in question was peripheral blood, obtained at surgery. The receptor was derived from a boy less than two years old with focal cortical dysplasia and intractable seizures. CDR3 bases: TGTGCCAGCAGTCGGGGCCAGCAGATCTACAATGAGCAGTTCTTC. Amino acids: CASSRGQQIYNEQFF.